This T cell receptor beta chain originates from a study of technical replicates of blood from a handful of donors. CDR3 length: 16 amino acids. CDR1 is SGHRS, CDR2 YFSETQ, per germline. V dropped 2 bases and J dropped 6; count of bases not matched to a gene: 11. The protocol was immunoSEQ multiplex PCR, while the TCRdb copy is restricted to in-frame clones and leaves out a portion. The sample has 75,000 to 100,000 clones; 90% to 95% are singletons. The chain links TRBV5-1 to TRBJ2-1; TRBD2 agrees at 7 bases. The source material was T cells isolated from PBMCs. The receptor's source is a human donor in good health. Here the CDR3 DNA reads TGCGCCAGCAGCTTTAGCGGGTCCGGGGTTCGCAATGAGCAGTTCTTC. Its translation: CASSFSGSGVRNEQFF.